The TCR beta chain described here comes from a study of cytomegalovirus exposure and HLA in healthy donors. Study conclusions and caveats: Most likely, a cluster of highly shared sequence variants arose as a sequencing artifact. Earlier analysis looked at TCR beta V segments, and most were productive about 87% or about 30% of the time.

The PCR contained 60 Vbeta and 13 Jbeta primers. The assay was immunoSEQ multiplex PCR, and TCRdb's table has in-frame clones only and misses some. The sample lists approximately 110,000 clones, around 80% occurring once. This CDR3 is built from 13 residues. Germline loops: CDR1 MNHNY, CDR2 SVGAGI (reference sequence). V was pared by 5 bases and J by 5 bases, with 5 bases of the junction left unmatched. Turning to this clone: As yet, its antigen is unknown.

The chain couples TRBV6-6 to TRBJ1-1; TRBD1 matches at 7 bases. The clonotype was recovered from a woman in her 30s in good health and CMV-seronegative. The sample taken for sequencing was PBMCs. Written as DNA, the CDR3 is TGTGCCAGCAGTCAACAGGGGAGGACTGAAGCTTTCTTT. This encodes CASSQQGRTEAFF.